This TCR beta chain originates from a study of regulatory T cells in long-lasting Graves disease. Regarding the study as a whole: New patients shared fewer public clonotypes (approximately 1,000) than persistent patients did (2,741).

This clonotype has only a few counts. Its antigen is unknown. The V end was cut by 4 bases, the J end by 1 base, with 14 bases between. There are 15 residues in the CDR3. Germline V gene sequence: CDR1 SGDLS, CDR2 YYNGEE. CDR3-region Arm-PCR and iRepertoire HTBI primers produced the TCR beta libraries. TCRdb called the multiplex PCR reads again in MiXCR, with one record for every CDR3 protein. The sample includes hundreds of thousands of distinct CDR3 sequences, 16% of them seen just once. The time point here: newly diagnosed GD, antithyroid drugs for less than 3 months. Extracted PBMC RNA gave rise to the TCR library. An endocrinology department in Xi'an, China, supplied the patients. The data also belong to a second study, concerning T cells in Graves' hyperthyroidism and ophthalmopathy. That paper states: Newly diagnosed hyperthyroidism patients aged 18 to 65 years had disease lasting under 2 months. HTBI primers were the set used in a first-round RT-PCR of the TCR CDR3.

The sequenced sample was peripheral blood mononuclear cells (PBMCs), obtained at new diagnosis, from a patient treated with antithyroid drugs. The chain is built from TRBV9 and TRBJ2-5, with D possibly TRBD1 on 5 matching bases. The sequence derives from a woman aged 35-65 years with Graves disease. CDR3 sequence: CASSPEGRAQETQYF. CDR3 in DNA: TGTGCCAGCAGCCCCGAAGGCAGGGCCCAAGAGACCCAGTACTTC.